The 20 T cell receptor beta chains presented below share a single source sample, sequenced in a study of blood T cell repertoires in COVID-19. Sequencing was performed with immunoSEQ multiplex PCR; in TCRdb, only in-frame clones are kept and a portion is missing. The sample yields 200,000 to 300,000 clones, over 75% seen once. The source material was peripheral blood. These receptors all come from a human donor in a cohort sampled during active COVID-19.

The chain uses TRBV7-3 and TRBJ2-1, with 14 positions matching TRBD2. CDR1 SGHTA and CDR2 FQGTGA come from the germline V gene. V gave up 4 bases and J gave up 12 bases; unmatched junction bases: 5. CDR3 size: 14 residues. The CDR3 reads CASSSTTSGRGQFF. CDR3 sequence (DNA): TGTGCCAGCAGCTCCACGACTAGCGGGAGGGGGCAGTTCTTC.

This chain uses TRBV5-4 with TRBJ2-1; tentative D call: TRBD1 (5 bases). Trimming shortened V by 3 bases and J by 10 bases, and 17 bases separated the two germline ends. This CDR3 comprises 14 residues. Germline assignment: CDR1 SGHNT and CDR2 YYREEE (reference sequence). CDR3 residues: CASSSSYRSREQFF. The CDR3 bases are TGTGCCAGCAGCTCGTCGTACAGGAGTCGGGAGCAGTTCTTC.

The chain links TRBV6-6 to TRBJ2-2; a weak D match, TRBD2 (5 bases). Trimming removed 6 bases at V and 6 bases at J, with 17 bases between. Germline V gene sequence: CDR1 MNHNY, CDR2 SVGAGI (reference sequence). This CDR3 region has 15 residues. CDR3 amino acids: CASSRTVVEPGELFF. CDR3 bases: TGTGCCAGCAGCCGGACTGTTGTCGAGCCCGGGGAGCTGTTTTTT.

The chain combines TRBV13 with TRBJ1-4; TRBD1 agrees at 10 bases. After removal of 2 bases from V and 0 bases from J, the junction contained 6 bases not matched to a gene. The CDR3 is 18 residues long. Per the germline V gene, CDR1 is PRHDT and CDR2 is FYEKMQ (reference sequence). This chain's CDR3 is CASSLRDRGQTTNEKLFF. CDR3 in DNA: TGTGCCAGCAGCTTAAGGGACAGGGGACAAACAACTAATGAAAAACTGTTTTTT.

V usage is TRBV27 and J usage is TRBJ2-7; TRBD1 agrees at 11 bases. Germline V gene sequence: CDR1 MNHEY, CDR2 SMNVEV (reference sequence). The CDR3 is made up of 14 amino acids. J was trimmed by 2 bases and V by 5 bases; bases with no gene match: 2. In DNA, the CDR3 is TGTGCCAGCAGTACGGACAGGGGGCCCTACGAGCAGTACTTC. It codes for CASSTDRGPYEQYF.

The V and J genes are TRBV11-2 and TRBJ2-1, with 7 positions matching TRBD2. The germline V gene encodes CDR1 SGHAT and CDR2 FQNNGV. This CDR3 has 18 amino acids. V dropped 5 bases and J dropped 5; count of bases not matched to a gene: 18. The CDR3 is CASSPQGRTGRFNNEQFF. CDR3 nucleotides: TGTGCCAGCAGCCCTCAAGGGCGGACCGGGAGGTTTAACAATGAGCAGTTCTTC.

The V call is TRBV11-2, the J call TRBJ2-5; possibly TRBD1 for D (6 bases). V was clipped by 0 bases and J by 5 bases, with 13 bases between them. CDR1 and CDR2 (germline): SGHAT, FQNNGV. CDR3 length: 15 amino acids. Here the CDR3 reads CASSLETGHLETQYF. The DNA of the CDR3 is TGTGCCAGCAGCTTAGAGACAGGACATTTGGAGACCCAGTACTTC.

The rearrangement joins TRBV5-1 to TRBJ2-5, with 7 bases identical to TRBD1. The CDR3 consists of 13 residues. Germline CDR1 is SGHRS and CDR2 is YFSETQ. V gave up 7 bases and J gave up 0 bases; unmatched junction bases: 3. Here the CDR3 reads CASRQGDQETQYF. The CDR3 DNA is TGCGCCAGCCGCCAGGGGGACCAAGAGACCCAGTACTTC.

CDR3 sequence reads: CASSPKRVIRGRQGAGNTIYF. CDR3 DNA sequence: TGTGCCAGCAGCCCCAAGCGCGTGATTAGGGGGCGACAAGGCGCTGGAAACACCATATATTTT. The rearrangement uses TRBV6-6 and TRBJ1-3; TRBD1 aligns across 7 bases. CDR3 size: 21 residues. After removal of 6 bases from V and 2 bases from J, the junction contained 25 bases not matched to a gene. Germline values: CDR1 MNHNY, CDR2 SVGAGI (reference sequence).

The table lists this clone with a few counts. This rearrangement joins TRBV3-1 (or the pseudogene TRBV3-2) to TRBJ2-1, with a weak D call TRBD1 (6 bases). The CDR3 runs 15 residues. With 4 bases removed from V and 4 bases from J, the gap between germline ends came to 14 bases. Germline V gene sequence: CDR1 LGHDT, CDR2 YNNKEL (reference sequence). CDR3 loop: CASSPLGAAYNEQFF. CDR3 nucleotide sequence: TGTGCCAGCAGCCCACTGGGGGCCGCATACAATGAGCAGTTCTTC.

The rearrangement joins TRBV29-1 to TRBJ1-2, with D tentatively TRBD1 (5 bases). Germline CDR1 and CDR2: SQVTM and ANQGSEA. The CDR3 length is 11 residues. V was cut by 7 bases and J by 8 bases, with 14 bases left in between. The DNA for the CDR3 is TGCAGCGCTAGGCAGGGAAGGGGCTACACCTTC. It encodes CSARQGRGYTF.

The gene calls are TRBV2 and TRBJ2-1; a possible D gene is TRBD2 (6 bases). This CDR3 region has 12 residues. V was cut by 10 bases and J by 7 bases, with 14 bases left in between. Germline values: CDR1 SNHLY, CDR2 FYNNEI. The CDR3 DNA reads TGTGCCACCCTAGGGGAGGAGAATGAGCAGTTCTTC. Translating gives CATLGEENEQFF.

V gene TRBV16 combines with J gene TRBJ1-2, with D possibly TRBD1 on 6 matching bases. The CDR3 runs 18 residues. V gave up 4 bases and J gave up 7 bases, with 28 bases separating them. Per germline, CDR1 KGHSY and CDR2 FQNENV. This CDR3 is CASSLRVGGQNLMGGYTF. The CDR3 region has the DNA TGTGCCAGCAGCCTACGCGTCGGGGGGCAGAATCTCATGGGTGGCTACACCTTC.

The chain links TRBV9 to TRBJ1-4; no firm D call. The CDR3 extends over 14 amino acids. Germline CDR1 is SGDLS and CDR2 is YYNGEE. Trimming left V 0 bases short and J 5 bases short, with 8 bases between. In DNA, the CDR3 is TGTGCCAGCAGCGTAGGTAACAACAATGAAAAACTGTTTTTT. It encodes CASSVGNNNEKLFF. Variable domain in full (rest from reference TRBV9 and TRBJ1-4): DSGVTQTPKHLITATGQRVTLRCSPRSGDLSVYWYQQSLDQGLQFLIQYYNGEERAKGNILERFSAQQFPDLHSELNLSSLELGDSALYFCASSVGNNNEKLFFGSGTQLSVL.

This chain links TRBV5-4 with TRBJ2-3; 9 nucleotides line up with TRBD2. This CDR3 is built from 15 residues. Per germline, CDR1 SGHNT and CDR2 YYREEE (reference sequence). V lost 5 bases, J lost 1 base, and 5 bases stayed unmatched. CDR3 bases: TGTGCCAGCAGTCGGACTAGCGAAGGCACAGATACGCAGTATTTT. Protein sequence: CASSRTSEGTDTQYF.

The chain employs TRBV28 and TRBJ1-2, with 8 positions matching TRBD1. This CDR3 is built from 18 residues. Losses at the gene ends were 6 bases for V and 0 bases for J; bases not matched to a gene: 15. CDR1 and CDR2 from the germline V gene are MDHEN and SYDVKM. CDR3 sequence reads: CASSATSGTGPANYGYTF. CDR3 nucleotide sequence: TGTGCCAGCAGCGCTACCTCCGGGACAGGCCCCGCTAACTATGGCTACACCTTC.

V and J are TRBV6-5 and TRBJ1-4; D unresolved. The CDR3 consists of 13 residues. V lost 8 bases and J lost 4, with 11 bases in between. Germline V gene lookup returns CDR1 MNHEY and CDR2 SVGAGI. CDR3 protein: CASLLRCNEKLFF. In DNA form, the CDR3 reads TGTGCCAGCCTCCTAAGATGTAATGAAAAACTGTTTTTT.

V gene TRBV3-1 (or the pseudogene TRBV3-2) combines with J gene TRBJ2-2; TRBD2 matches at 7 bases. The V and J ends lost 6 bases and 6 bases, in that order; junction bases with no gene match: 4. Germline V gene lookup returns CDR1 LGHDT and CDR2 YNNKEL (reference sequence). The CDR3 totals 13 residues. The CDR3 DNA follows: TGTGCCAGCAGATTCGGACTAGCCGGGGAGCTGTTTTTT. Protein sequence: CASRFGLAGELFF.

The genes are TRBV19 and TRBJ1-2; D is perhaps TRBD1 (5 bases). This CDR3 contains 14 residues. CDR1 and CDR2 from the germline V gene are LNHDA and SQIVND (reference sequence). Trimming took 3 bases from V and 4 from J, leaving 12 bases between them. In DNA, the CDR3 is TGTGCCAGTAGTATGTCGGGGGTTGGCTATGGCTACACCTTC. As protein: CASSMSGVGYGYTF.

V is TRBV19 and J is TRBJ1-2, with 8 bases identical to TRBD1. V shed 6 bases, J shed 8 bases, and the junction held 8 bases outside the gene matches. The CDR3 length is 13 residues. The germline CDR1 and CDR2 sequences are LNHDA and SQIVND (reference sequence). CDR3 nucleotide sequence: TGTGCCAGTAGCGACAGGGGACGTCGCGGCTACACCTTC. Translation: CASSDRGRRGYTF.